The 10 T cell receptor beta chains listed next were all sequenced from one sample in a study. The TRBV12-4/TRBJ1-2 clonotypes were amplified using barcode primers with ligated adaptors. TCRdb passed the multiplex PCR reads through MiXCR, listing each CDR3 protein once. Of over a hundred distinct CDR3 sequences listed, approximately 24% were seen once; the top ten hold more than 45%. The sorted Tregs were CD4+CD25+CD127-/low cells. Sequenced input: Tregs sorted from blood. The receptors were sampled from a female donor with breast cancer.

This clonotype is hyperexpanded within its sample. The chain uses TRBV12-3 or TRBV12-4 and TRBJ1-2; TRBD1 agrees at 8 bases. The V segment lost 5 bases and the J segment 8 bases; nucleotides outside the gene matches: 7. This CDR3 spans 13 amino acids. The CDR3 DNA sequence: TGTGCCAGCAGTCCGGACAGGGTTTCCGGCTACACCTTC. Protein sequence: CASSPDRVSGYTF.

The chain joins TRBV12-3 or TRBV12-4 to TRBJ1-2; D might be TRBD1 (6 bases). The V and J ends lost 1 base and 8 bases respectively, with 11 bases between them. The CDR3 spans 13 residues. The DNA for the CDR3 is TGTGCCAGCAGTTTAGACAGGGATTCCGGCTACACCTTC. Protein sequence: CASSLDRDSGYTF.

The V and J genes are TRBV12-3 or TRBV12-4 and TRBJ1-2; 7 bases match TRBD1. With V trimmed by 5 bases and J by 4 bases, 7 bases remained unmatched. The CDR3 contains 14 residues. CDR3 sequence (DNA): TGTGCCAGCAGTAACAGGGGTAGTTCCTATGGCTACACCTTC. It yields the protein CASSNRGSSYGYTF.

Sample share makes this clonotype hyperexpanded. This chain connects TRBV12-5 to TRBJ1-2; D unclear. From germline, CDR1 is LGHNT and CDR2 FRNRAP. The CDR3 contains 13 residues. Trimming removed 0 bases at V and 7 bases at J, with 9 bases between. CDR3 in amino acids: CASGLVGPGGYTF. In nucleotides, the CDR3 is TGTGCTAGTGGTTTGGTAGGGCCGGGTGGCTACACCTTC.

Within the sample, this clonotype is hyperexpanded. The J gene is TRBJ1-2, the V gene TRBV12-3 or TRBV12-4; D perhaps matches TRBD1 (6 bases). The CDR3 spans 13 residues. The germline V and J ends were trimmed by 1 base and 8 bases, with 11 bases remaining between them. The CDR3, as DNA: TGTGCCAGCAGTTTAGACAGGGAGAGAGGCTACACCTTC. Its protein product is CASSLDRERGYTF.

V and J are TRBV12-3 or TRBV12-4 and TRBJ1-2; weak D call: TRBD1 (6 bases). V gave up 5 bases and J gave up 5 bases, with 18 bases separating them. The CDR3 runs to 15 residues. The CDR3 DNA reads TGTGCCAGCAGTATTTACAGGGCCCGACGGTATGGCTACACCTTC. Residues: CASSIYRARRYGYTF.

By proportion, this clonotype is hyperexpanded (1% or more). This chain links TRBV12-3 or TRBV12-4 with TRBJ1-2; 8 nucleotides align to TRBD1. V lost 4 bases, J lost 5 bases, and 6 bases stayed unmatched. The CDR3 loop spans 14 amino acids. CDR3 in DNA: TGTGCCAGCAGTTCTGACAGGGGTGGTTATGGCTACACCTTC. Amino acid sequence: CASSSDRGGYGYTF.

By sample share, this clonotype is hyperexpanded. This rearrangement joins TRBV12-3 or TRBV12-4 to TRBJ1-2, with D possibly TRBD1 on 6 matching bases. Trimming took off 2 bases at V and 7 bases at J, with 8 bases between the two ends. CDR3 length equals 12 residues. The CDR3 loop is CASSLFRGGYTF. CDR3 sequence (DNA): TGTGCCAGCAGTTTATTCAGGGGTGGCTACACCTTC.

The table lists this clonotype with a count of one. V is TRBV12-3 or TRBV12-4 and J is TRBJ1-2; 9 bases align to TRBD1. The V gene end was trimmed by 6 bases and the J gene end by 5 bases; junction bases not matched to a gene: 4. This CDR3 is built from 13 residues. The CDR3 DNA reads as TGTGCCAGCAGAGGGACAGGGAGATATGGCTACACCTTC. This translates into CASRGTGRYGYTF.

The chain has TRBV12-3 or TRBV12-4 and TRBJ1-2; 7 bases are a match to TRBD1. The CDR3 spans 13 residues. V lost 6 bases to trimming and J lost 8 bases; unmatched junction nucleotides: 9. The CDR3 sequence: CASSRGQVDGYTF. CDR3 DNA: TGTGCCAGCAGCCGCGGACAGGTTGACGGCTACACCTTC.